What follows is one T cell receptor (beta chain) and its context. This clonotype appeared a few times. The antigen it recognizes is unknown. Qualities for individual bases were not recorded, and no much larger clone is one base off. Library preparation was by 5' RACE. For sequencing, an Illumina HiSeq 2500 was employed. A second PCR of roughly 7 to 11 cycles was performed with a sample-barcoded 5' primer and a J-beta primer mix. A unique molecular identifier was introduced onto each TCR beta cDNA molecule by a template-switch 5' adaptor carrying 12 random nucleotides. Each sample yielded at least 2.5 million CDR3-containing paired-end reads. The Mint cDNA synthesis kit, primed by a TRBC-specific oligonucleotide, was used to synthesize first-strand cDNA from all RNA. Following uracil-DNA glycosylase treatment, all cDNA underwent a first 18-cycle PCR with the universal primers M1SS and BC2_uni_R. The paper's processing steps were these. For normalization, 1 million high-quality reads were randomly selected from each sample, with every read carrying a distinct molecular identifier. Instead of being binned into consensus sequences, reads with shared molecular identifiers were discarded. MiTCR, set to a Q25 quality threshold and the strictest error-elimination algorithm, was used for CDR3 identification, clonotype clustering and error correction. A nonparametric unseen species model using Euler transformation provided a lower-bound estimate of total TCR beta diversity. The raw public data were reprocessed by TCRdb itself: fastp quality trimming at Q25, MiXCR clonotype calling, in-frame beta chains only. Every entry covers one CDR3 protein and lists the most common genes and DNA from its rows. TCRdb, rather than the study authors, made the V and J calls. Counted in this sample were about 640,000 distinct CDR3 sequences; roughly three fifths of them appeared once. Together, the top ten hold around 37% of the sample.

The data derive from a study of blood T cells in healthy people across ages (dated by TCRdb to the mid-2010s). For context, the study as a whole: In model experiments, roughly one uniquely barcoded TCR beta cDNA molecule per two T cells was captured by template switching. Using deep sequencing normalized with unique cDNA molecular identifiers, the study measured how TCR beta repertoire diversity changes with age. Four age groups were formed from the donors: young (average 16 years), middle-aged (just under 40), aged (about 62) and long-lived (around 80). To avoid experimental bias, donors of different ages were distributed randomly across sequencing lanes. For two donors (one aged 18 to 29 and one aged 80 or older), the study analyzed two additional independent replicas of 1 million unique cDNA reads from the same blood draw. Summary of the overall study and its limitations: Compared with the aged group, more naive CD4+ T cells, fewer expanded clones and increased TCR diversity were shown by the long-lived group, suggesting age selection. There was a strong correlation between observed TCR beta diversity and the percentage of naive T cells measured by flow cytometry. Estimates of total diversity based on one million sequenced T cells were considered lower bounds and underestimates. Bulk unsorted PBMC profiling prevented conclusive comparison of naive and antigen-experienced compartments. Observed TCR beta diversity per million T cells fell roughly linearly with age, and a significant reduction was already apparent by age about 36. Donor CMV infection status was unknown, potentially confounding age-related changes in expanded clonotypes.

The 39 donors, aged roughly 6 to 90 years, were systemically healthy Caucasian individuals from Russia. Roughly 10 milliliters of peripheral blood were collected from each donor into EDTA-treated Vacutainer tubes. Ficoll-Paque density-gradient centrifugation was used to isolate PBMCs, with at least 6 million per sample. Total RNA was extracted from PBMCs with Trizol reagent, with at least 6 micrograms obtained per sample. For every donor, flow cytometry on a PBMC aliquot measured the percentage of naive CD45RAhigh/CD27high T cells. V loses 6 bases at its end and J loses 3 bases; junction bases beyond the gene matches: 3. CDR1 and CDR2 are read off the germline V gene as SGDLS and YYNGEE. The CDR3 holds 14 amino acids from the cysteine to the phenylalanine. Only CDR3 DNA is held: 42 bases, read in frame from base 1.

Sequenced: blood. The V and J segments used are TRBV9 and TRBJ1-6, with 7 middle bases fitting TRBD1. This TCR came from a man between 60 and 75 years old in good health. The sequence in DNA is TGTGCCAGCACCCGGGACAGCTATAATTCACCCCTCCACTTT. This translates into CASTRDSYNSPLHF. Reference TRBV9 and TRBJ1-6 proteins supply the regions before and after the CDR3; the full variable domain is: DSGVTQTPKHLITATGQRVTLRCSPRSGDLSVYWYQQSLDQGLQFLIQYYNGEERAKGNILERFSAQQFPDLHSELNLSSLELGDSALYFCASTRDSYNSPLHFGNGTRLTVT.